This T cell receptor beta chain was identified during a study of identical twins. MiXCR was run by TCRdb on the 5' RACE reads, yielding one entry per CDR3 protein. The table lists a few hundred thousand distinct CDR3 sequences, 20% to 25% of them singletons. This CDR3 spans 16 amino acids. CDR1 and CDR2 from the germline V gene are SGHRS and YFSETQ. Trimming removed 0 bases from V and 0 bases from J, with 12 bases in between. These data were also filed under a second study, of T cells expressing NK-cell markers.

The genes are TRBV5-1 and TRBJ1-1; no firm D call. This sequence originates from a woman between 18 and 30 years old in good health. Sequenced sample: CD4+ T cells sorted from blood. This CDR3 reads CASSLVSGSLNTEAFF. DNA for the CDR3: TGCGCCAGCAGCTTGGTATCGGGCAGTTTGAACACTGAAGCTTTCTTT.